Sequencing of this T cell receptor (beta chain) was carried out in a study of cytomegalovirus exposure and HLA in healthy donors. The study ran its PCR with 60 Vbeta and 13 Jbeta primers. Produced via immunoSEQ multiplex PCR; TCRdb's table is partial and in-frame only. The data show roughly 160,000 clones, around 77% seen once. The clonotype comes from a man in his fifties or sixties in good health and CMV-seronegative. The source material was PBMCs.

CDR3 DNA: TGTGCCAGCAGTAGAGAGGGTGGGAATAATTCACCCCTCCACTTT. Its translation is CASSREGGNNSPLHF. The genes are TRBV7-6 and TRBJ1-6, with unresolved D. Trimming removed 6 bases at V and 5 bases at J, with 14 bases between. The CDR3 is 15 residues long. CDR1 is SGHVS, CDR2 FNYEAQ, per germline.